The text below deals with one T cell receptor (beta chain). Its antigen is unknown. The germline V gene has CDR1 MNHEY and CDR2 SMNVEV (reference sequence). The CDR3 runs to 12 residues. V lost 4 bases to trimming and J lost 7 bases, with 8 bases between them. Time point denoted: roughly 13 months of natalizumab therapy. The control group, sampled over time, had multiple sclerosis, received natalizumab and did not develop PML. Every PCR reaction included synthetic inline CDR3 controls for all V-J pairings. Data came from immunoSEQ multiplex PCR; TCRdb stores just in-frame clones and leaves some out. The repertoire consists of 25,000 or so clones, with 91% occurring once and the leading ten covering about 2.3%. The sample belongs to a study of multiple sclerosis patients with progressive multifocal leukoencephalopathy. Study-level results: Clones expanded at PML were already present before and during natalizumab. The findings' link to JC virus versus immunocompromise remained uncertain.

Source: PBMCs, taken from a patient treated with natalizumab. The sequence came from a man aged 25-45 years with multiple sclerosis. V usage is TRBV27 and J usage is TRBJ2-1; D might be TRBD2 (5 bases). This chain's CDR3 is CASSSPGNEQFF. Written as DNA, the CDR3 is TGTGCCAGCAGTTCTCCGGGGAATGAGCAGTTCTTC.